The 30 T cell receptor beta chains below were found in one sample sequenced in a study of blood T cell repertoires in COVID-19. TCRdb's copy holds only in-frame clones and misses some; the assay was immunoSEQ multiplex PCR. The sample lists approximately 230,000 clones; about 80% were seen once. The source material was PBMCs or T cells enriched from blood (not recorded which). These receptors all come from a middle-aged man who had recovered from COVID-19.

This chain connects TRBV6-5 to TRBJ2-7, with 9 bases aligning to TRBD2. The CDR3 runs 15 residues. V lost 4 bases and J lost 4; bases outside the gene matches: 8. Per the germline V gene, CDR1 is MNHEY and CDR2 is SVGAGI. The DNA for the CDR3 is TGTGCCAGCAGTTTCGGGGTAGCGGGGGTGTACGAGCAGTACTTC. Residues: CASSFGVAGVYEQYF.

The rearrangement uses TRBV6-2 or TRBV6-3 and TRBJ1-1; TRBD1 matches 7 bases. The CDR3 consists of 16 residues. V lost 2 bases to trimming and J lost 2 bases; unmatched junction nucleotides: 8. CDR1 and CDR2 (germline): MNHEY, SVGEGT. In DNA, the CDR3 is TGTGCCAGCAGTTACAGGCAGGGGGGTATTAACACTGAAGCTTTCTTT. It specifies CASSYRQGGINTEAFF.

This sequence joins TRBV7-2 and TRBJ2-5; 8 positions match TRBD2. Trimming removed 4 bases from V and 4 bases from J; junction bases left unmatched: 5. This CDR3 has 14 amino acids. From germline, CDR1 is SGHTA and CDR2 FQGNSA. CDR3 region: CASSSSGGGETQYF. In nucleotides, the CDR3 is TGTGCCAGCAGCTCGAGCGGGGGAGGAGAGACCCAGTACTTC.

The chain links TRBV5-1 to TRBJ2-3, with 9 bases that match TRBD2. Germline V CDR1 and CDR2: SGHRS, YFSETQ. The junction had 8 bases not matched to a gene; V was cut back by 4 bases and J by 2 bases. The CDR3 loop spans 16 amino acids. The CDR3 bases are TGCGCCAGCAGCCTGGGGGCGGGGGGGACCACAGATACGCAGTATTTT. Its translation: CASSLGAGGTTDTQYF.

The DNA of the CDR3 is TGTGCCAGCGAAGCGGACTGGTCCAACGAGCAGTACTTC. It codes for CASEADWSNEQYF. The chain joins TRBV12-3 or TRBV12-4 to TRBJ2-7, with D perhaps TRBD2 (5 bases). Trimming removed 8 bases from V and 5 bases from J, with 16 bases in between. The CDR3 is 13 residues long.

J is TRBJ1-1 and V is TRBV5-1; D is perhaps TRBD1 (6 bases). V was pared by 4 bases and J by 5 bases, with 12 bases between. Germline V gives CDR1 SGHRS, CDR2 YFSETQ. This CDR3 region has 13 residues. CDR3: CASSPAGETEAFF. CDR3 nucleotides: TGCGCCAGCAGCCCGGCAGGGGAAACTGAAGCTTTCTTT.

The V call is TRBV29-1, the J call TRBJ1-1, with TRBD1 matching over 7 bases. Losses at the gene ends were 4 bases for V and 1 base for J; bases not matched to a gene: 3. This CDR3 spans 13 amino acids. CDR1 is SQVTM and CDR2 is ANQGSEA in the germline V gene. The CDR3 region is CSVGQGRNTEAFF. CDR3 coding DNA: TGCAGCGTTGGACAGGGAAGGAACACTGAAGCTTTCTTT.

This clone was seen a few times. This chain uses TRBV16 with TRBJ1-2, with TRBD1 as a possible D gene (5 bases). This CDR3 has 15 amino acids. V was trimmed by 1 base and J by 7 bases, leaving 16 bases between them. The V gene's germline CDR1 is KGHSY and CDR2 FQNENV. The CDR3 is CASSQFDSLVGGYTF. The CDR3 DNA reads TGTGCCAGCAGCCAATTCGACAGCCTAGTAGGTGGCTACACCTTC.

The chain couples TRBV6-5 to TRBJ2-5, with 8 bases that match TRBD2. Germline CDR1 reads MNHEY; CDR2 reads SVGAGI. V shed 6 bases and J 4 bases; nucleotides not matched to a gene: 10. The CDR3 extends over 15 amino acids. CDR3: CASRRQGRGAETQYF. The DNA of the CDR3 is TGTGCCAGCAGACGCCAGGGGCGGGGGGCAGAGACCCAGTACTTC.

V and J are TRBV4-3 and TRBJ1-2; the D gene is possibly TRBD1 (6 bases). The CDR3 has 15 amino acids. V was shortened by 4 bases and J by 5 bases, with 17 bases between the two germline ends. Germline CDR1 reads LGHNA; CDR2 reads YSLEER. CDR3 DNA: TGCGCCAGCAGCCCATTCCCCACAGGGAATTATGGCTACACCTTC. Amino acids: CASSPFPTGNYGYTF.

With regard to this clone: Additional DNA sequences in this sample encode the identical CDR3. The J gene is TRBJ2-7, the V gene TRBV5-1; 9 positions match TRBD2. The germline V gene encodes CDR1 SGHRS and CDR2 YFSETQ. V lost 4 bases, J lost 1 base, and 3 bases stayed unmatched. The CDR3 loop spans 14 amino acids. As DNA, the CDR3 is TGCGCCAGCAGCCCGACTAGCGGATCCTACGAGCAGTACTTC. Its protein is CASSPTSGSYEQYF.

V is TRBV7-8 and J is TRBJ2-3, with 9 bases fitting TRBD2. The length of the CDR3 is 15 residues. The V segment lost 3 bases and the J segment 2 bases; nucleotides outside the gene matches: 3. CDR1 is SGHVS, CDR2 FQNEAQ, per germline. The CDR3 DNA reads TGTGCCAGCAGCTTCCTAGCGGGGCTCACAGATACGCAGTATTTT. Encoded protein: CASSFLAGLTDTQYF.

On this clone: One junction end disagrees with the germline gene, perhaps due to a read error. The rearrangement uses TRBV6-5 and TRBJ1-3, with 9 nucleotides matching TRBD1. There are 16 residues in the CDR3. The germline CDR1 and CDR2 sequences are MNHEY and SVGAGI. CDR3 nucleotide sequence: TGTGCCAGCAGTTACTCTACAGGGGGCTCTAGAAACACCATATATTTT. This translates into CASSYSTGGSRNTIYF.

The chain has TRBV25-1 and TRBJ2-2; 7 bases map to TRBD1. This CDR3 has 14 residues. V lost 7 bases, J lost 3 bases, and 5 bases stayed unmatched. Germline CDR1 MGHDK, CDR2 SYGVNS. The CDR3 nucleotides read TGTGCCAGCAAAGGGGGCCAGCACACCGGGGAGCTGTTTTTT. Translating gives CASKGGQHTGELFF.

The chain joins TRBV4-2 to TRBJ1-6; D perhaps matches TRBD1 (5 bases). The CDR3 loop spans 13 amino acids. V was cut by 0 bases and J by 8 bases, with 5 bases left in between. Germline V gene data show CDR1 as LGHNA and CDR2 as YNFKEQ. DNA of the CDR3: TGTGCCAGCAGCCAAGACAGGGATTCACCCCTCCACTTT. Its translation is CASSQDRDSPLHF.

This clone was counted a single time. This rearrangement joins TRBV2 to TRBJ1-1, with D hard to call. Trimming cost V 10 bases and J 5 bases, with 20 bases left between them. There are 14 residues in the CDR3. The germline gives CDR1 SNHLY, CDR2 FYNNEI. The DNA of the CDR3 is TGTGCCACCGAGGCCCGGGCCCCGGGAACTGAAGCTTTCTTT. This sequence encodes CATEARAPGTEAFF. Full variable domain (missing parts from reference TRBV2 and TRBJ1-1): EPEVTQTPSHQVTQMGQEVILRCVPISNHLYFYWYRQILGQKVEFLVSFYNNEISEKSEIFDDQFSVERPDGSNFTLKIRSTKLEDSAMYFCATEARAPGTEAFFGQGTRLTVV.

The V and J genes are TRBV6-6 and TRBJ1-6, with 7 nucleotides matching TRBD1. Trimming at V came to 5 bases and at J to 9 bases, leaving 16 bases not matched to a gene. CDR1 and CDR2 from the germline V gene are MNHNY and SVGAGI (reference sequence). CDR3 length: 17 amino acids. The CDR3 coding sequence is TGTGCCAGCAGTCGAAAAGGGGGCCCCCCCGACGGTTCACCCCTCCACTTT. This encodes CASSRKGGPPDGSPLHF.

The chain employs TRBV19 and TRBJ2-1; the D gene is possibly TRBD2 (5 bases). The CDR3 covers 12 residues. Germline CDR1 LNHDA, CDR2 SQIVND (reference sequence). V lost 9 bases to trimming and J lost 3 bases, with 9 bases between them. CDR3 residues: CASNRGYNEQFF. For the CDR3, the DNA is TGTGCCAGCAACCGGGGCTACAATGAGCAGTTCTTC. The whole variable domain, remainder taken from reference TRBV19 and TRBJ2-1, is DGGITQSPKYLFRKEGQNVTLSCEQNLNHDAMYWYRQDPGQGLRLIYYSQIVNDFQKGDIAEGYSVSREKKESFPLTVTSAQKNPTAFYLCASNRGYNEQFFGPGTRLTVL.

The chain joins TRBV4-1 to TRBJ2-3; 12 nucleotides agree with TRBD2. J gave up 3 bases and V 4 bases, and 2 bases lay outside the gene matches. Germline CDR1 and CDR2: MGHRA and YSYEKL. The CDR3 covers 15 residues. CDR3 nucleotide sequence: TGCGCCAGCAGCCGACTAGCGGGAGAAACAGATACGCAGTATTTT. This gives the protein CASSRLAGETDTQYF.

CDR3 loop: CASSAGGVPTYNEQFF. The CDR3 region has the DNA TGTGCCAGCAGCGCAGGGGGAGTCCCCACCTACAATGAGCAGTTCTTC. This chain connects TRBV9 to TRBJ2-1, with TRBD1 matching 7 bases. CDR3 length: 16 residues. Germline V gives CDR1 SGDLS, CDR2 YYNGEE. Germline trimming cut 3 bases from V and 2 bases from J; bases unmatched to any gene: 8.

The chain carries TRBV28 and TRBJ2-7; D call uncertain. The germline V and J ends were trimmed by 3 bases and 3 bases, with 15 bases remaining between them. CDR3 length: 15 amino acids. The V gene's germline CDR1 is MDHEN and CDR2 SYDVKM. CDR3 loop: CASSFYTVNSYEQYF. CDR3 sequence (DNA): TGTGCCAGCAGTTTTTATACGGTAAATAGCTACGAGCAGTACTTC.

This clone was recorded once. The rearrangement joins TRBV6-5 to TRBJ1-2, with TRBD1 as a possible D gene (5 bases). This CDR3 is 13 amino acids long. V lost 5 bases to trimming and J lost 4 bases, with 11 bases between them. Germline assignment: CDR1 MNHEY and CDR2 SVGAGI. CDR3 sequence reads: CASSRTSFYGYTF. The CDR3 DNA reads TGTGCCAGCAGTAGGACATCATTCTATGGCTACACCTTC.

CDR3 region: CSAKPSGTDTQYF. CDR3 bases: TGCAGCGCCAAACCTAGCGGGACAGATACGCAGTATTTT. The chain has TRBV29-1 and TRBJ2-3, with 8 bases identical to TRBD2. V lost 7 bases to trimming and J lost 3 bases; unmatched junction nucleotides: 6. Germline CDR1 SQVTM, CDR2 ANQGSEA. The CDR3 is 13 amino acids.

This chain links TRBV7-4 with TRBJ2-3; maybe TRBD2 (7 bases). With 1 base removed from V and 1 base from J, the gap between germline ends came to 9 bases. The V gene's germline CDR1 is SGHVT and CDR2 SQSDAQ. The CDR3 runs 15 residues. CDR3: CASSLGGGRTDTQYF. CDR3 in DNA: TGTGCCAGCAGCTTAGGCGGGGGCCGCACAGATACGCAGTATTTT.

The chain carries TRBV28 and TRBJ1-1; D gene unclear. The ends were cut back, 2 bases at V and 1 base at J, with 5 bases in the middle. This CDR3 contains 13 residues. From germline, CDR1 is MDHEN and CDR2 SYDVKM. For the CDR3, the DNA is TGTGCCAGCAGTTTAGTCGGGAACACTGAAGCTTTCTTT. Translated: CASSLVGNTEAFF.

The chain is built from TRBV13 and TRBJ2-7, with D maybe TRBD2 (7 bases). The CDR3 is 13 residues long. Germline lookup yields CDR1 PRHDT and CDR2 FYEKMQ (reference sequence). The ends were cut back, 5 bases at V and 5 bases at J, with 13 bases in the middle. CDR3: CASSRGAVHEQYF. CDR3 DNA sequence: TGTGCCAGCAGCCGGGGGGCGGTCCACGAGCAGTACTTC.

This chain uses TRBV5-6 with TRBJ1-4; 7 bases match TRBD1. Germline CDR1 reads SGHDT; CDR2 reads YYEEEE. V was clipped by 2 bases and J by 3 bases; unmatched bases: 4. The CDR3 has 15 residues. DNA for the CDR3: TGTGCCAGCAGCTTCGACGGGACAGCTAATGAAAAACTGTTTTTT. Translated, it gives CASSFDGTANEKLFF.

The chain is built from TRBV12-5 and TRBJ1-1; D is uncertain. CDR1 and CDR2 (germline): LGHNT, FRNRAP. The CDR3 totals 15 residues. Trimming stripped 1 base from V and 1 base from J, with 10 bases between. CDR3 loop: CASGLAPPGNTEAFF. Written as DNA, the CDR3 is TGTGCTAGTGGTTTGGCCCCCCCGGGGAACACTGAAGCTTTCTTT. Supplemented by reference TRBV12-5 and TRBJ1-1, the full variable domain reads DARVTQTPRHKVTEMGQEVTMRCQPILGHNTVFWYRQTMMQGLELLAYFRNRAPLDDSGMPKDRFSAEMPDATLATLKIQPSEPRDSAVYFCASGLAPPGNTEAFFGQGTRLTVV.

This clone has a single count. The chain uses TRBV3-1 (or the pseudogene TRBV3-2) and TRBJ1-2; possibly TRBD1 for D (5 bases). Germline V lookup: CDR1 LGHDT, CDR2 YNNKEL (reference sequence). The CDR3 loop spans 12 amino acids. Trimming took 5 bases from V and 6 from J, leaving 10 bases between them. The CDR3 nucleotides read TGTGCCAGCAGCGCAAGACAGAATGGCTACACCTTC. Translated, it gives CASSARQNGYTF.

Of note for this clone: The sample contains more than one DNA sequence encoding this CDR3. This chain joins TRBV7-3 and TRBJ1-3; D is unclear. The CDR3 length is 14 residues. Trimming pared 2 bases from V and 0 bases from J, leaving 5 bases between. Germline V gene data show CDR1 as SGHTA and CDR2 as FQGTGA. The CDR3 here is CASSLGGSGNTIYF. In nucleotides, the CDR3 is TGTGCCAGCAGCTTAGGCGGCTCTGGAAACACCATATATTTT.